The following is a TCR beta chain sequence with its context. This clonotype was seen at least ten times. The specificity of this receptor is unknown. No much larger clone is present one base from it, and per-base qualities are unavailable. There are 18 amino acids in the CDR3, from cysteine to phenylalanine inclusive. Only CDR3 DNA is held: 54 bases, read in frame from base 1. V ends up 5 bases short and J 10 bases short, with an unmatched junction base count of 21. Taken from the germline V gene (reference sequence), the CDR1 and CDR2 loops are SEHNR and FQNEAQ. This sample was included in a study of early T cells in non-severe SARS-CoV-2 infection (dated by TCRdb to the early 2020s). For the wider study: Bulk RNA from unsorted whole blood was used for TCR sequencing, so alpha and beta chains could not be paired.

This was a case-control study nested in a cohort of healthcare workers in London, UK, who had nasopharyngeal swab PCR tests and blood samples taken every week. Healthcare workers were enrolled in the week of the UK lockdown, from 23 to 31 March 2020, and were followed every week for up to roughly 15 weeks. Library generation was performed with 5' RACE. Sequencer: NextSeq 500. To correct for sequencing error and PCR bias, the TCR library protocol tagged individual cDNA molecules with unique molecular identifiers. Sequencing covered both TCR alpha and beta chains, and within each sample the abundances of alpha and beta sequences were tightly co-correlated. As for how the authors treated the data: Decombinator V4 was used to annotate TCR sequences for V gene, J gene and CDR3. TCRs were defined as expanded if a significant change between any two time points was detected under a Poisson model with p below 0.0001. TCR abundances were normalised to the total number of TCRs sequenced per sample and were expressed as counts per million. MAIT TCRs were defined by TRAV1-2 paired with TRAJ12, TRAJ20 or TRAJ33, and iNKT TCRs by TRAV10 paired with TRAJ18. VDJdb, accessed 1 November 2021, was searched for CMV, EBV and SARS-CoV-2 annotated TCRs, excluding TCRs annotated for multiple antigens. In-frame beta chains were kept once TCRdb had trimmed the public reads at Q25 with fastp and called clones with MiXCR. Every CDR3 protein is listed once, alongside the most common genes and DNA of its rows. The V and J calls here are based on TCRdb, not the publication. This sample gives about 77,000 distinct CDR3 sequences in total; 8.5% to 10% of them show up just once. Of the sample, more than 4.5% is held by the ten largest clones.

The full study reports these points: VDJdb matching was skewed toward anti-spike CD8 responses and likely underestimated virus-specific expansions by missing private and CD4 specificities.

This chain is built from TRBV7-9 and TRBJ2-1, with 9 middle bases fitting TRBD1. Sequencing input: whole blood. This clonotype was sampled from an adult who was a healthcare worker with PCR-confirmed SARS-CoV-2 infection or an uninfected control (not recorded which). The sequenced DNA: TGTGCCAGCAGCCACAAACCCCAACAAACACAGGGGGCAGGGGAGCAGTTCTTC. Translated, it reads CASSHKPQQTQGAGEQFF.